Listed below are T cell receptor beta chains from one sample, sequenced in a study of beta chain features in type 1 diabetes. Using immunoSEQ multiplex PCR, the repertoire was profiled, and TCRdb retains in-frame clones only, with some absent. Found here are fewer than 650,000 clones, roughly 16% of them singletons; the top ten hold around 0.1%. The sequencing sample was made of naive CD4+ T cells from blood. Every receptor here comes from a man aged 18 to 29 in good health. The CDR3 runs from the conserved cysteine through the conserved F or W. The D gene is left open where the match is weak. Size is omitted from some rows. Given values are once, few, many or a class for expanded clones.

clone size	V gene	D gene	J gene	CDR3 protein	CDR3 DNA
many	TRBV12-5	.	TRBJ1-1	CASGPGTEAFF	TGTGCTAGTGGTCCAGGGACCGAAGCTTTCTTT
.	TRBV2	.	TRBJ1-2	CASSERAGYYGYTF	TGTGCCAGCAGTGAAAGGGCAGGCTACTATGGCTACACCTTC
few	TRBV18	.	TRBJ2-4	CASSPGGKLAKNIQYF	TGTGCCAGCTCACCAGGGGGTAAACTCGCCAAAAACATTCAGTACTTC
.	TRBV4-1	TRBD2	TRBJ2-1	CASGPPGLAGGNQFF	TGCGCCAGCGGCCCACCGGGACTAGCGGGAGGGAACCAGTTCTTC
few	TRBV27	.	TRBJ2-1	CASKGGASANEQFF	TGTGCCAGCAAAGGGGGAGCTAGTGCCAATGAGCAGTTCTTC
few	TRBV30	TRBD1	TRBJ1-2	CAWSVLWDSYGYTF	TGTGCCTGGAGTGTATTATGGGACAGCTATGGCTACACCTTC
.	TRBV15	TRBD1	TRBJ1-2	CATSTGQGYYGYTF	TGTGCCACCAGCACCGGACAGGGGTACTATGGCTACACCTTC
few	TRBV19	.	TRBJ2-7	CASSVTGYEQYF	TGTGCCAGTAGTGTTACAGGATACGAGCAGTACTTC
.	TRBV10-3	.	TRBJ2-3	CATVGFGQGGTDTQYF	TGTGCCACTGTAGGATTTGGGCAGGGAGGCACAGATACGCAGTATTTT
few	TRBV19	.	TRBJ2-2	CASSIHPSDTGELFF	TGTGCCAGTAGTATACACCCGTCCGACACCGGGGAGCTGTTTTTT
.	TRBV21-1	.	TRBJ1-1	CASSNGHTLPVETEAFF	TGTGCCAGCAGCAACGGGCATACCCTCCCGGTTGAGACTGAAGCTTTCTTT
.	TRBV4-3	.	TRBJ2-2	CASRSGWGTGELFF	TGCGCCAGCAGGTCCGGGTGGGGGACCGGGGAGCTGTTTTTT
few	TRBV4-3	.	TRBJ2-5	CASSQDGSLQETQYF	TGCGCCAGCAGCCAAGATGGCAGTCTCCAAGAGACCCAGTACTTC
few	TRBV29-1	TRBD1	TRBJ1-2	CSVRDRTTNYGYTF	TGCAGCGTCCGGGACAGGACTACTAACTATGGCTACACCTTC
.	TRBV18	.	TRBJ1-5	CASSPNRQENQPQHF	TGTGCCAGCTCACCGAATAGGCAGGAAAATCAGCCCCAGCATTTT
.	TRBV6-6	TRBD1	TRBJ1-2	CASSYSPGQGGDGYTF	TGTGCCAGCAGTTACTCCCCCGGACAGGGTGGGGATGGCTACACCTTC
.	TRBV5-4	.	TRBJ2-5	CASSFERERETQYF	TGTGCCAGCAGCTTCGAACGGGAGCGAGAGACCCAGTACTTC
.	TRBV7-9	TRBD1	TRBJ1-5	CASSLAGQGPRSNQPQHF	TGTGCCAGCAGCTTAGCAGGACAGGGACCGCGTAGCAATCAGCCCCAGCATTTT
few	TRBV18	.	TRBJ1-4	CASSPNRERYEKLFF	TGTGCCAGCTCACCGAACAGGGAAAGATACGAAAAACTGTTTTTT
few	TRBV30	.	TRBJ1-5	CAWSVRRTGSILNQPQHF	TGTGCCTGGAGTGTCAGGCGAACGGGGTCTATACTCAATCAGCCCCAGCATTTT
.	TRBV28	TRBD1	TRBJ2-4	CASNRGLINIQYF	TGTGCCAGCAACAGGGGGCTGATAAACATTCAGTACTTC
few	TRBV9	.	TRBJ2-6	CASSVGSGANVLTF	TGTGCCAGCAGCGTAGGGAGTGGGGCCAACGTCCTGACTTTC
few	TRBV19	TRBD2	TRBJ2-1	CASSTPGLAGSRSYNEQFF	TGTGCCAGTAGTACACCGGGACTAGCGGGCTCACGGTCCTACAATGAGCAGTTCTTC
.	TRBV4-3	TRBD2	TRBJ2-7	CASSQPSGSVYEQYF	TGCGCCAGCAGCCAACCTAGCGGGAGTGTCTACGAGCAGTACTTC
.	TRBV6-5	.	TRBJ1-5	CAIPVWNQPQHF	TGTGCCATCCCCGTTTGGAATCAGCCCCAGCATTTT
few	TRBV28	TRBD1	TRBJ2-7	CASTLGQGVYEQYF	TGTGCCAGCACCCTCGGACAGGGTGTGTACGAGCAGTACTTC
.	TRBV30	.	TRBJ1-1	CAWSVWRFEAFF	TGTGCCTGGAGTGTATGGAGGTTTGAAGCTTTCTTT
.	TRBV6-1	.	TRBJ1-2	CASSQGHYGYTF	TGTGCCAGCAGTCAGGGACACTATGGCTACACCTTC
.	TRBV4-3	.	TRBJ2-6	CASSQWGTGANVLTF	TGCGCCAGCAGCCAGTGGGGAACTGGGGCCAACGTCCTGACTTTC
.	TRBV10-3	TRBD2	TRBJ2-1	CAIGRLAGVNEQFF	TGTGCCATCGGAAGACTAGCGGGAGTCAATGAGCAGTTCTTC
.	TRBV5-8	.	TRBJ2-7	CASSRQGGRTSYEQYF	TGTGCCAGCAGCCGACAGGGAGGGAGAACGTCCTACGAGCAGTACTTC
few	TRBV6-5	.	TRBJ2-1	CASRGYEQFF	TGTGCCAGTCGGGGATATGAGCAGTTCTTC
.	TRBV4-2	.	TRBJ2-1	CASSQGGYEQFF	TGTGCCAGCAGCCAAGGAGGGTATGAGCAGTTCTTC
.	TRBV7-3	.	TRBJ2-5	CASSPAGTAKPRETQYF	TGTGCCAGCAGCCCTGCGGGGACAGCCAAACCGAGGGAGACCCAGTACTTC
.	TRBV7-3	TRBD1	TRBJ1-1	CASSRDRQNTEAFF	TGTGCCAGCAGCCGGGACAGGCAGAACACTGAAGCTTTCTTT
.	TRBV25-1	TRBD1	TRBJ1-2	CASSPPGQGASYGYTF	TGTGCCAGCAGTCCCCCGGGACAGGGGGCGTCCTATGGCTACACCTTC
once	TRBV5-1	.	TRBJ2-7	CASSSSGQPAYEQYF	TGCGCCAGCAGCTCCTCCGGACAGCCCGCCTACGAGCAGTACTTC
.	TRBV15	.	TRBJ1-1	CATARTPRTEAFF	TGTGCCACTGCGAGGACCCCGAGGACTGAAGCTTTCTTT
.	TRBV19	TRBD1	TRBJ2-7	CASSEQGALGRPYEQYF	TGTGCCAGTAGTGAACAGGGGGCCCTGGGCCGACCCTACGAGCAGTACTTC
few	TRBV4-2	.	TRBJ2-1	CASSLIEGGYNEQFF	TGTGCCAGCAGCCTCATAGAAGGGGGATACAATGAGCAGTTCTTC
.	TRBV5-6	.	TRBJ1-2	CASSLNGYGYTF	TGTGCCAGCAGCTTGAACGGCTATGGCTACACCTTC
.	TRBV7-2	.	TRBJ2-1	CASSLRVYNEQFF	TGTGCCAGCAGCTTAAGGGTGTACAATGAGCAGTTCTTC
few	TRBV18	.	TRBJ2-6	CASSPTRGSGANVLTF	TGTGCCAGCTCACCAACACGGGGCTCTGGGGCCAACGTCCTGACTTTC
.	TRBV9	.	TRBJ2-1	CASSVASLVSTNEQFF	TGTGCCAGCAGCGTAGCCTCCCTAGTCTCGACAAATGAGCAGTTCTTC
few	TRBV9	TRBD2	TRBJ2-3	CASSAPPGLAGGAWSDTQYF	TGTGCCAGCAGCGCACCCCCGGGACTAGCGGGAGGGGCCTGGTCGGATACGCAGTATTTT
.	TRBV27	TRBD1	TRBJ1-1	CASNHRGEWTEAFF	TGTGCCAGCAACCACAGGGGAGAGTGGACTGAAGCTTTCTTT
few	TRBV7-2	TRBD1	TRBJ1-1	CASSIDRANTEAFF	TGTGCCAGCAGCATAGACAGGGCGAACACTGAAGCTTTCTTT
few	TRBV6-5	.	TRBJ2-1	CASSNRQIRNEQFF	TGTGCCAGCAGTAACCGTCAGATCCGGAATGAGCAGTTCTTC
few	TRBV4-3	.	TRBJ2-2	CASTGGGARTGELFF	TGCGCCAGCACCGGTGGCGGGGCGAGAACCGGGGAGCTGTTTTTT
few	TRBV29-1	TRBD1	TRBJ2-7	CSVDRGINEQYF	TGCAGCGTAGACAGGGGGATCAACGAGCAGTACTTC